A single sample is the source of the 5 T cell receptor beta chains below, sequenced in a study of T cell clones after liver transplantation. Sequenced by immunoSEQ multiplex PCR; TCRdb stores in-frame clones only, minus some. This sample has 65,000 to 70,000 clones, with around 92% found just once. This specimen consisted of CD4+ T cells from blood, obtained roughly 26 months after liver transplant. These receptors came from a human patient who received a liver transplant. Some of these T cells may belong to the graft donor.

The rearrangement links TRBV14 to TRBJ1-1; D is ambiguous. This CDR3 contains 14 residues. Trimming removed 1 base at V and 0 bases at J, with 6 bases between. Germline CDR1 SGHDN, CDR2 FVKESK. CDR3 in amino acids: CASSQGPVNTEAFF. The DNA of the CDR3 is TGTGCCAGCAGCCAAGGCCCTGTGAACACTGAAGCTTTCTTT.

The gene calls are TRBV18 and TRBJ2-1; 11 bases line up with TRBD2. The CDR3 extends over 17 amino acids. Germline V gives CDR1 KGHSH, CDR2 LQKENI. Trimming cost V 3 bases and J 4 bases; bases outside gene matches: 8. The CDR3 spells CASSPSRLAGPYNEQFF. Written as DNA, the CDR3 is TGTGCCAGCTCACCTTCGCGACTAGCGGGACCATACAATGAGCAGTTCTTC.

This clone was counted once. The V call is TRBV5-4, the J call TRBJ2-7; no reliable D call. Trimming cost V 0 bases and J 2 bases, with 6 bases left between them. CDR3 size: 13 residues. Germline V gives CDR1 SGHNT, CDR2 YYREEE (reference sequence). CDR3 protein: CASSLDLTYEQYF. DNA for the CDR3: TGTGCCAGCAGCTTGGACTTAACCTACGAGCAGTACTTC.

V gene TRBV5-1 combines with J gene TRBJ1-3; D gene ambiguous. CDR1 is SGHRS, CDR2 YFSETQ, per germline. V lost 2 bases and J lost 0, with 9 bases in between. This CDR3 is 15 amino acids long. CDR3 sequence: CASSLGGLSGNTIYF. Here the CDR3 DNA reads TGCGCCAGCAGCTTAGGAGGGCTCTCTGGAAACACCATATATTTT.

The chain combines TRBV4-3 with TRBJ2-2; no firm D call. CDR3 length: 13 residues. Germline V lookup: CDR1 LGHNA, CDR2 YSLEER. Trimming removed 4 bases from V and 3 bases from J, with 6 bases in between. CDR3 nucleotide sequence: TGCGCCAGCAGCCGTAGGGACACCGGGGAGCTGTTTTTT. This sequence encodes CASSRRDTGELFF.